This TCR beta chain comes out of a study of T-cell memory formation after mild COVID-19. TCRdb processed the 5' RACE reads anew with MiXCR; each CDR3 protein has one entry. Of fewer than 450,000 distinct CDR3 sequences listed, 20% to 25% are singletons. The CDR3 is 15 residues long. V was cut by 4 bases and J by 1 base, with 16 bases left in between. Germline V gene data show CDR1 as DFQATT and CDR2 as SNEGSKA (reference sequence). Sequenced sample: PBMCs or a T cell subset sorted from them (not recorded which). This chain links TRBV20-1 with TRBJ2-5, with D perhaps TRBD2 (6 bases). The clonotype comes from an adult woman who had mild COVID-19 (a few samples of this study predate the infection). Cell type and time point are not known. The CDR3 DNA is TGCAGTGCTATTGTGACTAGGAGGGCCCAAGAGACCCAGTACTTC. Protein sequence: CSAIVTRRAQETQYF.